Listed below are T cell receptor beta chains from one sample, sequenced in a study of CD8+ T cells in alopecia areata. Clones were sequenced by immunoSEQ multiplex PCR, and TCRdb holds only the in-frame ones, with some missing. The sample yields approximately 220,000 clones, more than 30% seen once. The source material was CD4+ T cells sorted from blood, sampled between weeks 30 and 35, from a patient treated with tofacitinib. Source of these receptors: a human donor with alopecia areata. The conserved cysteine and the conserved F or W are not part of the CDR3 here. A D gene is named only where the DNA matches it firmly. Clone size is shown for a subset of rows, as once, few, many or a class of expanded clone.

abundance,d_gene,v_gene,j_gene,CDR3aa
-,-,TRBV5-1,TRBJ2-2,ASSLTGNTGELF
-,TRBD2,TRBV7-2,TRBJ2-5,ASSRTTSGQETQY
-,-,TRBV29-1,TRBJ2-1,SVESASGRGANSEQF
few,-,TRBV30,TRBJ1-1,AWSVDRTEAF
few,-,TRBV21-1,TRBJ2-1,ASSGGGEQF
few,-,TRBV7-3,TRBJ1-1,ASSLDGDTEAF
-,TRBD1,TRBV7-9,TRBJ1-2,ASSPDRVPYGYT
-,TRBD1,TRBV5-1,TRBJ1-6,ASSLGDRDSYNSPLH
few,-,TRBV6-1,TRBJ2-3,ASRVTDTQY
few,-,TRBV29-1,TRBJ2-1,SADRYRKLYNEQF
few,TRBD2,TRBV19,TRBJ2-7,ASRGASGGAQQY
-,-,TRBV6-1,TRBJ1-1,ASSPRGARGF
-,TRBD2,TRBV5-4,TRBJ2-1,ASSPKYGTSGSLYNEQF
-,-,TRBV2,TRBJ2-4,ASSVLGSLAKNIQY
few,TRBD1,TRBV29-1,TRBJ2-3,SVVTGVGDTQY
-,-,TRBV30,-,AWSKDSLYEQY
few,-,TRBV5-1,TRBJ2-5,ASSFSGDRETQY
many,-,TRBV28,TRBJ1-5,ASSPKGSSNQPQH
few,-,TRBV6-1,TRBJ1-1,ASRAMDEMNTEAF
-,-,TRBV6-5,TRBJ1-1,ASSYSVNTEAF
few,-,TRBV5-1,TRBJ2-1,ASSVAYNEQF
-,TRBD1,TRBV6-5,TRBJ1-1,ASRNSQGAGTEAF